The 11 T cell receptor beta chains below were found in one sample sequenced in a study of identical twins. TCRdb processed the 5' RACE reads anew with MiXCR; each CDR3 protein has one entry. This repertoire shows about 430,000 distinct CDR3 sequences, about a fifth found once; its top ten account for roughly 12%. Sample: naive T cells sorted from blood. These receptors originate from a man aged 50-60 years in good health.

This clonotype has more than one count but fewer than ten. The chain uses TRBV20-1 and TRBJ2-2; 8 nucleotides match TRBD1. V shed 1 base, J shed 4 bases, and the junction held 2 bases outside the gene matches. The CDR3 covers 14 residues. The V gene's germline CDR1 is DFQATT and CDR2 SNEGSKA (reference sequence). Here the CDR3 reads CSARGTGFTGELFF. The CDR3 DNA follows: TGCAGTGCTAGAGGGACAGGGTTCACCGGGGAGCTGTTTTTT.

This clonotype was seen a handful of times. The gene calls are TRBV20-1 and TRBJ2-7, with D perhaps assigned TRBD1 or TRBD2 (5 bases each). V dropped 3 bases and J dropped 1 base, with 10 bases sitting between them. Germline CDR1 reads DFQATT; CDR2 reads SNEGSKA (reference sequence). This CDR3 is 13 amino acids long. The CDR3 is CSASGTLSYEQYF. DNA of the CDR3: TGCAGTGCTAGTGGGACCCTATCCTACGAGCAGTACTTC.

This chain connects TRBV29-1 to TRBJ2-3; D is undetermined. V dropped 4 bases and J dropped 2 bases, with 4 bases sitting between them. The CDR3 consists of 11 residues. CDR1 and CDR2 from the germline V gene are SQVTM and ANQGSEA. This chain's CDR3 is CSVVATDTQYF. The CDR3, as DNA: TGCAGCGTTGTGGCCACAGATACGCAGTATTTT.

This clonotype was recorded many times. In DNA form, the CDR3 reads TGTGCCAGCAGTTTTGGCGGACCTACCTACAATGAGCAGTTCTTC. The encoded protein is CASSFGGPTYNEQFF. The genes are TRBV28 and TRBJ2-1, with D unresolved. The V gene lost 3 bases and the J gene lost 2 bases, with 11 bases spanning the gap. Looked up from germline, CDR1 is MDHEN and CDR2 is SYDVKM. CDR3 size: 15 residues.

The J gene is TRBJ1-1, the V gene TRBV6-1; D is undetermined. In germline, CDR1 is MNHNS, CDR2 SASEGT. This CDR3 is built from 13 residues. V was shortened by 8 bases and J by 5 bases, with 15 bases between the two germline ends. The CDR3 loop reads CASQPMTGTEAFF. Here the CDR3 DNA reads TGTGCCAGCCAACCCATGACTGGAACTGAAGCTTTCTTT.

The V gene is TRBV20-1, the J gene TRBJ2-1, with D unclear. V was cut by 5 bases and J by 0 bases, with 8 bases left in between. Per the germline V gene, CDR1 is DFQATT and CDR2 is SNEGSKA (reference sequence). This CDR3 is built from 13 residues. The DNA for the CDR3 is TGCAGTGCTCCGCTGGCCTCCTACAATGAGCAGTTCTTC. It yields the protein CSAPLASYNEQFF.

The rearrangement links TRBV2 to TRBJ2-5, with D possibly called TRBD1 or TRBD2 (5 bases each). CDR1 is SNHLY, CDR2 FYNNEI, per germline. This CDR3 has 13 amino acids. The germline V and J ends were trimmed by 3 bases and 7 bases, with 12 bases remaining between them. CDR3 region: CASSEGRGATQYF. The CDR3 DNA sequence: TGTGCCAGCAGTGAGGGACGGGGCGCGACCCAGTACTTC.

This clonotype was recorded at least ten times. The CDR3 region has the DNA TGCAGCGTTGAAGACTGGACTAGCGGCTACAATGAGCAGTTCTTC. As protein: CSVEDWTSGYNEQFF. The chain links TRBV29-1 to TRBJ2-1; the match to TRBD2 covers 10 bases. J was trimmed by 3 bases and V by 0 bases; bases with no gene match: 2. Germline loops: CDR1 SQVTM, CDR2 ANQGSEA. The CDR3 spans 15 residues.

This clonotype was counted ten times or more. The chain joins TRBV6-1 to TRBJ1-2; D is unclear. V lost 6 bases, J lost 1 base, and 9 bases lay in between. This CDR3 is built from 13 residues. CDR1 is MNHNS, CDR2 SASEGT, per germline. DNA for the CDR3: TGTGCCAGCAGAATAGGGCTTAACTATGGCTACACCTTC. This sequence encodes CASRIGLNYGYTF.

The chain combines TRBV10-3 with TRBJ1-2; the D gene is possibly TRBD1 (5 bases). V was trimmed by 10 bases and J by 7 bases, leaving 19 bases between them. The germline CDR1 and CDR2 sequences are ENHRY and SYGVKD. This CDR3 contains 13 residues. The CDR3 here is CATLGNPQGGYTF. The CDR3 DNA sequence: TGTGCCACACTAGGAAACCCTCAGGGTGGCTACACCTTC.

The chain carries TRBV6-2 or TRBV6-3 and TRBJ2-7; the match to TRBD2 covers 15 bases. The CDR3 totals 19 residues. The V gene end was trimmed by 6 bases and the J gene end by 0 bases; junction bases not matched to a gene: 12. From germline, CDR1 is MNHEY and CDR2 SVGEGT. The CDR3 DNA is TGTGCCAGCAGCCGTGCCCCCGGGACTAGCGGGGGGCGCTCCTACGAGCAGTACTTC. It translates to CASSRAPGTSGGRSYEQYF.